This is a list of T cell receptor beta chains from one sample in a study of T cell responses to AZD1222 COVID-19 vaccine. Assay used: immunoSEQ multiplex PCR; TCRdb lists only in-frame clones, some missing. The sample includes 150,000 to 160,000 clones, around nine tenths of them seen just once. The input for sequencing was peripheral blood, taken on day 0 of AZD1222 vaccination. Receptors were obtained from an adult in good health. Both conserved end residues are part of each CDR3. Each record gives: V gene, CDR3 length, clone size, J gene, D gene, CDR3 DNA, CDR3 protein. The D gene is left open where the match is weak. Where a row states a size, it is once, few, many or the class of an expanded clone; other rows omit it.

V gene: TRBV7-2; CDR3 length: 14; clone size: NA; J gene: TRBJ2-7; D gene: NA; CDR3 DNA: TGTGCCAGCAGCTTTTTTGAGGGTTTGTACGAGCAGTACTTC; CDR3 protein: CASSFFEGLYEQYF
V gene: TRBV21-1; CDR3 length: 17; clone size: NA; J gene: TRBJ2-6; D gene: NA; CDR3 DNA: TGTGCCAGCAGCAAAGTTGTACGGAGCTCTGGGGCCAACGTCCTGACTTTC; CDR3 protein: CASSKVVRSSGANVLTF
V gene: TRBV10-1; CDR3 length: 15; clone size: NA; J gene: TRBJ2-1; D gene: NA; CDR3 DNA: TGCGCCAGCAGTGAGTCTAGCGGCTCCTACAATGAGCAGTTCTTC; CDR3 protein: CASSESSGSYNEQFF
V gene: TRBV18; CDR3 length: 15; clone size: few; J gene: TRBJ1-3; D gene: NA; CDR3 DNA: TGTGCCAGCTCAACGCAAGTGAGCTCTGGAAACACCATATATTTT; CDR3 protein: CASSTQVSSGNTIYF
V gene: TRBV14; CDR3 length: 13; clone size: NA; J gene: TRBJ2-7; D gene: NA; CDR3 DNA: TGTGCCAGCAGGGGTCAGGGGATCTACGAGCAGTACTTC; CDR3 protein: CASRGQGIYEQYF
V gene: TRBV12-3/TRBV12-4; CDR3 length: 13; clone size: NA; J gene: TRBJ1-2; D gene: TRBD1; CDR3 DNA: TGTGCCAGCACCATCAGGGACAGGGACGGCTACACCTTC; CDR3 protein: CASTIRDRDGYTF
V gene: TRBV30; CDR3 length: 11; clone size: NA; J gene: TRBJ2-5; D gene: NA; CDR3 DNA: TGTGCCTGGAGAAAGTTTGGTCCCCAGTACTTC; CDR3 protein: CAWRKFGPQYF
V gene: TRBV28; CDR3 length: 15; clone size: once; J gene: TRBJ2-7; D gene: NA; CDR3 DNA: TGTGCCAGCACCATGACCCCAGGGCGCCTATACGAGCAGTACTTC; CDR3 protein: CASTMTPGRLYEQYF
V gene: TRBV24-1; CDR3 length: 15; clone size: NA; J gene: TRBJ2-5; D gene: NA; CDR3 DNA: TGTGCCACCAGTGATCCCGGGCCTTTACAAGAGACCCAGTACTTC; CDR3 protein: CATSDPGPLQETQYF
V gene: TRBV28; CDR3 length: 15; clone size: few; J gene: TRBJ2-3; D gene: TRBD2; CDR3 DNA: TGTGCCAGCAGTTTAGGCGGGAGTGCCACAGATACGCAGTATTTT; CDR3 protein: CASSLGGSATDTQYF
V gene: TRBV12-3/TRBV12-4; CDR3 length: 13; clone size: NA; J gene: TRBJ1-5; D gene: NA; CDR3 DNA: TGTGCCAGCAGTTTAAGCCTCGGGCAGCCCCAGCATTTT; CDR3 protein: CASSLSLGQPQHF
V gene: TRBV2; CDR3 length: 14; clone size: NA; J gene: TRBJ2-6; D gene: TRBD1; CDR3 DNA: TGTGCCAGCAGTAGGGACAGGGGAGCCAACGTCCTGACTTTC; CDR3 protein: CASSRDRGANVLTF
V gene: TRBV28; CDR3 length: 14; clone size: NA; J gene: TRBJ1-6; D gene: TRBD1; CDR3 DNA: TGTGCCAGCAGACAAGGGACAGGGCTCTCACCCCTCCACTTT; CDR3 protein: CASRQGTGLSPLHF
V gene: TRBV15; CDR3 length: 15; clone size: NA; J gene: TRBJ2-1; D gene: TRBD2; CDR3 DNA: TGTGCCACCAGCAGTAGCGGGGGATCCTACAATGAGCAGTTCTTC; CDR3 protein: CATSSSGGSYNEQFF
V gene: TRBV27; CDR3 length: 16; clone size: NA; J gene: TRBJ1-1; D gene: NA; CDR3 DNA: TGTGCCAGCAGTTTGCTGGTGTCAGGGTTGGACACTGAAGCTTTCTTT; CDR3 protein: CASSLLVSGLDTEAFF
V gene: TRBV30; CDR3 length: 14; clone size: NA; J gene: TRBJ1-1; D gene: NA; CDR3 DNA: TGTGCCTGGAGCACCATTTTTGGGAGCACTGAAGCTTTCTTT; CDR3 protein: CAWSTIFGSTEAFF
V gene: TRBV7-9; CDR3 length: 14; clone size: NA; J gene: TRBJ2-1; D gene: NA; CDR3 DNA: TGTGCCAGCAGCCCAGTTGGGCGGTACAATGAGCAGTTCTTC; CDR3 protein: CASSPVGRYNEQFF
V gene: TRBV4-1; CDR3 length: 15; clone size: NA; J gene: TRBJ1-6; D gene: NA; CDR3 DNA: TGCGCCAGCAGCCAAGAGGCGGTGTTCAATTCACCCCTCCACTTT; CDR3 protein: CASSQEAVFNSPLHF
V gene: TRBV28; CDR3 length: 16; clone size: medium-sized; J gene: TRBJ2-1; D gene: TRBD2; CDR3 DNA: TGTGCCAGCCAACCAGTAGTAGCGGGAGACATCGATGAGCAGTTCTTC; CDR3 protein: CASQPVVAGDIDEQFF
V gene: TRBV5-4; CDR3 length: 14; clone size: NA; J gene: TRBJ2-1; D gene: NA; CDR3 DNA: TGTGCCAGCAGCTTGGCTAGCTCCTACAATGAGCAGTTCTTC; CDR3 protein: CASSLASSYNEQFF
V gene: TRBV28; CDR3 length: 19; clone size: NA; J gene: TRBJ1-5; D gene: TRBD1; CDR3 DNA: TGTGCCAGCAGTTTATACCCCGCAGGGGGGGGAGAAAGCAATCAGCCCCAGCATTTT; CDR3 protein: CASSLYPAGGGESNQPQHF
V gene: TRBV6-2/TRBV6-3; CDR3 length: 18; clone size: NA; J gene: TRBJ2-4; D gene: NA; CDR3 DNA: TGTGCCAGCAGTTATGGCGAGACCCTCAACGGGGCCAAAAACATTCAGTACTTC; CDR3 protein: CASSYGETLNGAKNIQYF
V gene: TRBV6-5; CDR3 length: 14; clone size: once; J gene: TRBJ2-7; D gene: NA; CDR3 DNA: TGTGCCAGCAGTTACAAAACTGGGGACTACGAGCAGTACTTC; CDR3 protein: CASSYKTGDYEQYF
V gene: TRBV11-2; CDR3 length: 12; clone size: NA; J gene: TRBJ1-2; D gene: TRBD1; CDR3 DNA: TGTGCCAGCAGCACAGGACAGGCAGGCTACACCTTC; CDR3 protein: CASSTGQAGYTF
V gene: TRBV19; CDR3 length: 16; clone size: NA; J gene: TRBJ1-1; D gene: TRBD1; CDR3 DNA: TGTGCCAGTAGTGTAAGACAGGGGTACCCGGCCCCTGAAGCTTTCTTT; CDR3 protein: CASSVRQGYPAPEAFF
V gene: TRBV9; CDR3 length: 16; clone size: once; J gene: TRBJ1-1; D gene: NA; CDR3 DNA: TGTGCCAGCAGCCCCCCTGGCAACCTCATGAACACTGAAGCTTTCTTT; CDR3 protein: CASSPPGNLMNTEAFF
V gene: TRBV28; CDR3 length: 15; clone size: NA; J gene: TRBJ2-1; D gene: TRBD2; CDR3 DNA: TGTGCCAGCAGCGCAATCTCTAGCGGGTTCAATGAGCAGTTCTTC; CDR3 protein: CASSAISSGFNEQFF